A selection of T cell receptor beta chains follows, all from one sample in a study of T cells after yellow fever vaccination. TCRdb used MiXCR to reprocess the 5' RACE reads, holding one entry per CDR3 protein. The sample contains 200,000 to 300,000 distinct CDR3 sequences, over 10% of which appear only once. The sequenced sample was CD4+ T cells sorted from PBMCs, obtained 45 days after the yellow fever booster vaccination. All receptors come from a man aged 25-45 years who received the YFV17D yellow fever vaccine. CDR3s include the opening cysteine and the closing phenylalanine or tryptophan. A D gene is named only where the DNA matches it firmly. Only some rows state a clone size, as once, few, many or a class for expanded clones.

j_gene: TRBJ2-7; d_gene: -; abundance: few; v_gene: TRBV7-3; CDR3nt: TGTGCCAGCAGCGAAGGCACACAGGGGAGGTACGAGCAGTACTTC; CDR3aa: CASSEGTQGRYEQYF
j_gene: TRBJ2-6; d_gene: -; abundance: few; v_gene: TRBV27; CDR3nt: TGTGCCAGCAGGGAGGAGGGGGCTGGGGCCAACGTCCTGACTTTC; CDR3aa: CASREEGAGANVLTF
j_gene: TRBJ2-1; d_gene: -; abundance: many; v_gene: TRBV9; CDR3nt: TGTGCCAGCAGCGTAGGAGGCTCCTACAATGAGCAGTTCTTC; CDR3aa: CASSVGGSYNEQFF
j_gene: TRBJ2-7; d_gene: TRBD2; abundance: few; v_gene: TRBV4-3; CDR3nt: TGCGCCAGCAGCCGGGGACTAGCGGGAGTTTCGAGCTCCTACGAGCAGTACTTC; CDR3aa: CASSRGLAGVSSSYEQYF
j_gene: TRBJ2-3; d_gene: TRBD2; abundance: few; v_gene: TRBV6-5; CDR3nt: TGTGCCAGCAGTTACGGTCGGACTAGCGGGTTTGATACGCAGTATTTT; CDR3aa: CASSYGRTSGFDTQYF
j_gene: TRBJ2-5; d_gene: -; abundance: -; v_gene: TRBV6-6; CDR3nt: TGTGCCAGCCGCCTAGCCCGCGAGACCCAGTACTTC; CDR3aa: CASRLARETQYF
j_gene: TRBJ2-3; d_gene: -; abundance: few; v_gene: TRBV15; CDR3nt: TGTGCCACCAGCAGCGATAGGTTAGGGGGGACAGATACGCAGTATTTT; CDR3aa: CATSSDRLGGTDTQYF
j_gene: TRBJ1-1; d_gene: -; abundance: -; v_gene: TRBV3-1; CDR3nt: TGTGCCAGCAGCCAAGCGGGAAATGAAGCTTTCTTT; CDR3aa: CASSQAGNEAFF
j_gene: TRBJ2-5; d_gene: -; abundance: -; v_gene: TRBV4-3; CDR3nt: TGCGCCAGCAGCCCAACGGGACGGCAAGAGACCCAGTACTTC; CDR3aa: CASSPTGRQETQYF
j_gene: TRBJ2-3; d_gene: TRBD2; abundance: many; v_gene: TRBV29-1; CDR3nt: TGCAGCGTTGGGGCGGGAGAAGATACGCAGTATTTT; CDR3aa: CSVGAGEDTQYF
j_gene: TRBJ1-3; d_gene: -; abundance: few; v_gene: TRBV12-3/TRBV12-4; CDR3nt: TGTGCCAGCGCCCCCTCTGGAAACACCATATATTTT; CDR3aa: CASAPSGNTIYF
j_gene: TRBJ2-1; d_gene: -; abundance: -; v_gene: TRBV6-2/TRBV6-3; CDR3nt: TGTGCCAGCACCCACGTTGGGGTATACGAGCAGTTCTTC; CDR3aa: CASTHVGVYEQFF
j_gene: TRBJ2-7; d_gene: TRBD1; abundance: few; v_gene: TRBV7-2; CDR3nt: TGTGCCAGCAGCTTAAGGAAGGGCCGTGGGGACAGGGGGCGAAACGAGCAGTACTTC; CDR3aa: CASSLRKGRGDRGRNEQYF
j_gene: TRBJ1-2; d_gene: -; abundance: -; v_gene: TRBV7-2; CDR3nt: TGTGCCAGCAGCGAGGACCCGACCTATGGCTACACCTTC; CDR3aa: CASSEDPTYGYTF
j_gene: TRBJ2-7; d_gene: -; abundance: few; v_gene: TRBV29-1; CDR3nt: TGCAGCGTAAGCGGGACACTCACCTACGAGCAGTACTTC; CDR3aa: CSVSGTLTYEQYF
j_gene: TRBJ2-5; d_gene: TRBD2; abundance: few; v_gene: TRBV20-1; CDR3nt: TGCAGTGCTAGAGATCCGGCGGGAGGGCAAGAGACCCAGTACTTC; CDR3aa: CSARDPAGGQETQYF
j_gene: TRBJ2-2; d_gene: -; abundance: -; v_gene: TRBV20-1; CDR3nt: TGCAGTGCTAGCGGGATACAAACAATGAACACCGGGGAGCTGTTTTTT; CDR3aa: CSASGIQTMNTGELFF
j_gene: TRBJ2-7; d_gene: -; abundance: -; v_gene: TRBV7-2; CDR3nt: TGTGCCAGCAGATTAGCCGCTAGTCACGAGCAGTACTTC; CDR3aa: CASRLAASHEQYF
j_gene: TRBJ2-7; d_gene: -; abundance: many; v_gene: TRBV20-1; CDR3nt: TGCAGTGCTCCCCTAAATAACTACGAGCAGTACTTC; CDR3aa: CSAPLNNYEQYF
j_gene: TRBJ2-7; d_gene: -; abundance: few; v_gene: TRBV12-3/TRBV12-4; CDR3nt: TGTGCCAGCAGCGAAGGGTACTCCTACGAGCAGTACTTC; CDR3aa: CASSEGYSYEQYF
j_gene: TRBJ2-3; d_gene: -; abundance: -; v_gene: TRBV12-3/TRBV12-4; CDR3nt: TGTGCCAGCAGAGCGACCCAGAAAAACACAGATACGCAGTATTTT; CDR3aa: CASRATQKNTDTQYF
j_gene: TRBJ2-2; d_gene: -; abundance: -; v_gene: TRBV5-1; CDR3nt: TGCGCCAGCAGCTTAGCCCAGGGCGCCGTGGGCGGGGAGCTGTTTTTT; CDR3aa: CASSLAQGAVGGELFF
j_gene: TRBJ1-1; d_gene: -; abundance: many; v_gene: TRBV18; CDR3nt: TGTGCCAGCTCACCCCTAAATAAAATGAACACTGAAGCTTTCTTT; CDR3aa: CASSPLNKMNTEAFF
j_gene: TRBJ2-1; d_gene: TRBD2; abundance: few; v_gene: TRBV7-2; CDR3nt: TGTGCCAGCAGCTTAACTAGCGGGAGCGGGAATGAGCAGTTCTTC; CDR3aa: CASSLTSGSGNEQFF
j_gene: TRBJ2-1; d_gene: TRBD2; abundance: few; v_gene: TRBV29-1; CDR3nt: TGCAGCGCCTCTGTCCCGACTAGCGGGTATGTCCTCAATGAGCAGTTCTTC; CDR3aa: CSASVPTSGYVLNEQFF
j_gene: TRBJ2-7; d_gene: TRBD2; abundance: few; v_gene: TRBV15; CDR3nt: TGTGCCACCAGCGGGCGTACCGTAGCGGGACCCCTCTCCTACGAGCAGTACTTC; CDR3aa: CATSGRTVAGPLSYEQYF
j_gene: TRBJ2-7; d_gene: TRBD2; abundance: few; v_gene: TRBV12-3/TRBV12-4; CDR3nt: TGTGCCAGCAGTTACACTAGCGAAAGGTACGAGCAGTACTTC; CDR3aa: CASSYTSERYEQYF
j_gene: TRBJ2-2; d_gene: -; abundance: few; v_gene: TRBV14; CDR3nt: TGTGCCAGCAGCGGGGGGACCCACAGGAACACCGGGGAGCTGTTTTTT; CDR3aa: CASSGGTHRNTGELFF
j_gene: TRBJ2-1; d_gene: -; abundance: few; v_gene: TRBV10-3; CDR3nt: TGTGCCATCAGTGAGTCCCAGAATGAGCAGTTCTTC; CDR3aa: CAISESQNEQFF